The 14 T cell receptor beta chains below all came from one sample that was sequenced in a study of cytomegalovirus exposure and HLA in healthy donors. PCR was performed using 60 Vbeta and 13 Jbeta primers. Assay used: immunoSEQ multiplex PCR; TCRdb lists only in-frame clones, some missing. The sample holds 85,000 to 130,000 clones; roughly 75% are singletons and the top ten take roughly 2.5%. Sequenced input: PBMCs. These receptors were collected from a man aged 35 to 55 in good health and CMV-seronegative.

This rearrangement joins TRBV6-1 to TRBJ1-1, with D tentatively TRBD1 (5 bases). Deletions cut 1 base from V and 5 bases from J, with 20 bases between. CDR3 length: 17 residues. CDR1 MNHNS and CDR2 SASEGT come from the germline V gene. The CDR3 coding sequence is TGTGCCAGCAGTGAAGTCGGCACCGGCCGGAGGGGTACTGAAGCTTTCTTT. It encodes CASSEVGTGRRGTEAFF.

The chain recombines TRBV27 with TRBJ1-5; perhaps TRBD1 as D (6 bases). Germline V gene sequence: CDR1 MNHEY, CDR2 SMNVEV (reference sequence). The CDR3 consists of 13 residues. V was shortened by 6 bases and J by 2 bases, with 8 bases between the two germline ends. The CDR3 region is CASSYRGNQPQHF. CDR3 DNA sequence: TGTGCCAGCAGCTACAGGGGCAATCAGCCCCAGCATTTT.

The V call is TRBV7-6, the J call TRBJ2-1; D unresolved. V lost 0 bases to trimming and J lost 2 bases, with 8 bases between them. The germline gives CDR1 SGHVS, CDR2 FNYEAQ. The CDR3 has 15 residues. The CDR3 region is CASSLALAAYNEQFF. The CDR3 bases are TGTGCCAGCAGCTTAGCGCTGGCTGCCTACAATGAGCAGTTCTTC.

The chain combines TRBV18 with TRBJ1-2; D is unresolved. The CDR3 runs to 15 residues. The V end lost 6 bases, the J end lost 2 bases, and 16 bases lay between the germline ends. Germline V gene sequence: CDR1 KGHSH, CDR2 LQKENI. CDR3 amino acids: CASSPPPGENYGYTF. In nucleotides, the CDR3 is TGTGCCAGCTCCCCCCCGCCGGGAGAAAACTATGGCTACACCTTC.

V and J are TRBV2 and TRBJ1-2, with D possibly matching TRBD1 (5 bases). The germline V and J ends were trimmed by 4 bases and 4 bases, with 13 bases remaining between them. Germline CDR1 and CDR2: SNHLY and FYNNEI. The CDR3 length is 14 residues. CDR3 region: CASSALDSSYGYTF. The CDR3 coding sequence is TGTGCCAGCAGTGCCCTCGACAGTTCCTATGGCTACACCTTC.

This chain uses TRBV7-9 with TRBJ2-4; possibly TRBD1 for D (6 bases). V gave up 4 bases and J gave up 0 bases, with 10 bases separating them. CDR1 SEHNR and CDR2 FQNEAQ come from the germline V gene (reference sequence). This CDR3 has 15 amino acids. CDR3 DNA: TGTGCCAGCAGCTCCCAGGGGATAGCCAAAAACATTCAGTACTTC. This translates into CASSSQGIAKNIQYF.

The chain is built from TRBV5-6 and TRBJ1-4, with D possibly TRBD1 on 5 matching bases. Germline V gene data show CDR1 as SGHDT and CDR2 as YYEEEE. The CDR3 is made up of 17 amino acids. Trimming took 4 bases from V and 3 from J, leaving 19 bases between them. CDR3 amino acids: CASSNTAGRVANEKLFF. As DNA, the CDR3 is TGTGCCAGCAGCAATACAGCGGGGCGTGTGGCTAATGAAAAACTGTTTTTT.

In its sample, this clone was seen a few times. The rearrangement joins TRBV15 to TRBJ2-5; D might be TRBD2 (5 bases). CDR3 length: 18 amino acids. Germline-derived CDR1 and CDR2 are LNHNV and YYDKDF (reference sequence). Trimming removed 1 base from V and 0 bases from J, with 18 bases in between. CDR3 coding DNA: TGTGCCACCAGCAGAGGCCTCTACGCCGGGAAATACCAAGAGACCCAGTACTTC. It translates to CATSRGLYAGKYQETQYF.

This clone was seen only a few times. J is TRBJ2-5 and V is TRBV2, with D perhaps matching TRBD2 (5 bases). This CDR3 is built from 15 residues. Germline V gene data show CDR1 as SNHLY and CDR2 as FYNNEI. V lost 6 bases and J lost 1, with 15 bases in between. CDR3 loop: CASSPGGLGQETQYF. The CDR3 DNA is TGTGCCAGCAGCCCCGGCGGGTTGGGCCAAGAGACCCAGTACTTC.

V gene TRBV21-1 combines with J gene TRBJ1-2. TRBV21-1 is a listed pseudogene. This CDR3 spans 15 amino acids. The CDR3 coding sequence is TGTGCCAGCAGCAAGGGAGGGGGGGCGGATGATGGCTACACCTTC. Amino acid sequence: CASSKGGGADDGYTF.

The chain joins TRBV30 to TRBJ2-7, with a weak D call TRBD2 (6 bases). The CDR3 covers 12 residues. Germline CDR1 is GTSNPN and CDR2 is SVGIG (reference sequence). Trimming left V 3 bases short and J 5 bases short, with 11 bases between. The CDR3 DNA reads as TGTGCCTGGAGCCCCCCGGGGGACGAGCAGTACTTC. It codes for CAWSPPGDEQYF.

The rearrangement links TRBV7-7 to TRBJ2-3; 9 bases map to TRBD2. The CDR3 loop spans 15 amino acids. V was pared by 2 bases and J by 4 bases, with 4 bases of the junction left unmatched. Germline values: CDR1 SSHAT, CDR2 FNYEAQ (reference sequence). CDR3 in amino acids: CASSLYGGGADTQYF. CDR3 bases: TGTGCCAGCAGCTTATACGGCGGGGGGGCAGATACGCAGTATTTT.

The V and J genes are TRBV19 and TRBJ2-1; the D gene is possibly TRBD2 (7 bases). The CDR3 has 15 amino acids. V lost 7 bases to trimming and J lost 3 bases, with 16 bases between them. Germline V gene sequence: CDR1 LNHDA, CDR2 SQIVND (reference sequence). Written as DNA, the CDR3 is TGTGCCAGTACCGGTACGGGGGGCCGCTACAATGAGCAGTTCTTC. This gives the protein CASTGTGGRYNEQFF.

The gene calls are TRBV9 and TRBJ2-1; 10 bases line up with TRBD2. This CDR3 has 15 amino acids. The germline CDR1 and CDR2 sequences are SGDLS and YYNGEE. The ends lost 0 bases at V and 9 bases at J; junction bases unmatched: 6. DNA of the CDR3: TGTGCCAGCAGCGTAGCAGCTAGCGGGGGATCTGAGCAGTTCTTC. This sequence encodes CASSVAASGGSEQFF.